These T cell receptor beta chains were read from a single sample in a study of shared clonotypes between healthy human individuals. Profiling relied on immunoSEQ multiplex PCR, and the TCRdb table lists in-frame clones only, not all of them. Seen here are a few million clones, about 90% observed once, and the top ten hold around 0.35%. Specimen: naive CD4+ T cells from PBMCs. Source of these receptors: a man aged 18 to 29 in good health. Some clones in this sample may be carry-over from other donors' samples. CDR3s include the opening cysteine and the closing phenylalanine or tryptophan. The D gene is left open where the match is weak. Rows may omit the clone size; those that give it use once, few, many or a size class.

v_call: TRBV18; j_call: TRBJ1-4; d_call: TRBD1; clone_size: NA; cdr3_nt: TGTGCCAGCTCACCACGTATGACAGGGACTAATGAAAAACTGTTTTTT; cdr3_aa: CASSPRMTGTNEKLFF
v_call: TRBV28; j_call: TRBJ1-4; d_call: NA; clone_size: NA; cdr3_nt: TGTGCCAGCAGTTTAAGGGCGGAAAAACTGTTTTTT; cdr3_aa: CASSLRAEKLFF
v_call: TRBV5-4; j_call: TRBJ2-6; d_call: NA; clone_size: NA; cdr3_nt: TGTGCCAGCAGCCAGGCCCCTTCCTCTGGGGCCAACGTCCTGACTTTC; cdr3_aa: CASSQAPSSGANVLTF
v_call: TRBV5-1; j_call: TRBJ1-4; d_call: TRBD1; clone_size: NA; cdr3_nt: TGCGCCAGCAGCCCGACGTCTGTATTTCAGGACAGGGGAGGTGAAAAACTGTTTTTT; cdr3_aa: CASSPTSVFQDRGGEKLFF
v_call: TRBV2; j_call: TRBJ2-1; d_call: NA; clone_size: NA; cdr3_nt: TGTGCCAGCAGTGTTGGGGCTGAGCAGTTCTTC; cdr3_aa: CASSVGAEQFF
v_call: TRBV6-6; j_call: TRBJ2-1; d_call: TRBD2; clone_size: NA; cdr3_nt: TGTGCCAGCACACCAACTAGCGGGAGGGCCCTCGATGAGCAGTTCTTC; cdr3_aa: CASTPTSGRALDEQFF
v_call: TRBV30; j_call: TRBJ2-1; d_call: NA; clone_size: NA; cdr3_nt: TGTGCCTGGAGCCTCTCAAATGAGCAGTTCTTC; cdr3_aa: CAWSLSNEQFF
v_call: TRBV4-3; j_call: TRBJ2-7; d_call: TRBD1; clone_size: NA; cdr3_nt: TGCGCCAGCAGCCAGACAGGGCTCGACTACGAGCAGTACTTC; cdr3_aa: CASSQTGLDYEQYF
v_call: TRBV5-5; j_call: TRBJ2-5; d_call: TRBD2; clone_size: NA; cdr3_nt: TGTGCCAGCAGCTCGGTAGCGGGAGAGACCCAGTACTTC; cdr3_aa: CASSSVAGETQYF
v_call: TRBV25-1; j_call: TRBJ2-7; d_call: NA; clone_size: NA; cdr3_nt: TGTGCCAGCAGTGCCCCTCGGGGCAAAACCACCTACGAGCAGTACTTC; cdr3_aa: CASSAPRGKTTYEQYF
v_call: TRBV10-1; j_call: TRBJ2-1; d_call: TRBD2; clone_size: NA; cdr3_nt: TGCGCCAGCAGTGTGCGAAAAAGTAGCGGGAAGGATGAGCAGTTCTTC; cdr3_aa: CASSVRKSSGKDEQFF
v_call: TRBV2; j_call: TRBJ1-3; d_call: NA; clone_size: once; cdr3_nt: TGTGCCAGCAGTGAAGCCCGCTCTGGGAACACCATATATTTT; cdr3_aa: CASSEARSGNTIYF
v_call: TRBV19; j_call: TRBJ2-2; d_call: TRBD1; clone_size: NA; cdr3_nt: TGTGCCAGCCTACAGGGGCTGGGCGGGGAGCTGTTTTTT; cdr3_aa: CASLQGLGGELFF
v_call: TRBV7-8; j_call: TRBJ2-5; d_call: TRBD2; clone_size: NA; cdr3_nt: TGTGCCAGCAGCCCCCGCGGGAGCTCTCAAGAGACCCAGTACTTC; cdr3_aa: CASSPRGSSQETQYF
v_call: TRBV7-9; j_call: TRBJ2-3; d_call: NA; clone_size: NA; cdr3_nt: TGTGCCAGCAGCTTTCAAGCGCTTATCACAGATACGCAGTATTTT; cdr3_aa: CASSFQALITDTQYF
v_call: TRBV2; j_call: TRBJ1-5; d_call: NA; clone_size: few; cdr3_nt: TGTGCCAGCAGTGACGGCAGGGGTGGACAGCCCCAGCATTTT; cdr3_aa: CASSDGRGGQPQHF
v_call: TRBV10-3; j_call: TRBJ1-2; d_call: NA; clone_size: NA; cdr3_nt: TGTGCCATCCTCGGACACTATGGCTACACCTTC; cdr3_aa: CAILGHYGYTF
v_call: TRBV6-5; j_call: TRBJ2-3; d_call: NA; clone_size: NA; cdr3_nt: TGTGCCAGCAGTTACGGGCCCCAAGGTACGCAGTATTTT; cdr3_aa: CASSYGPQGTQYF
v_call: TRBV27; j_call: TRBJ2-2; d_call: NA; clone_size: once; cdr3_nt: TGTGCCAGCAGACCCTTGGCCGTCGGGAGAACCACCGGGGAGCTGTTTTTT; cdr3_aa: CASRPLAVGRTTGELFF
v_call: TRBV11-3; j_call: TRBJ2-1; d_call: TRBD1; clone_size: NA; cdr3_nt: TGTGCCAGCAGCTTAGATCGGACAGGGATCAATGAGCAGTTCTTC; cdr3_aa: CASSLDRTGINEQFF
v_call: TRBV19; j_call: TRBJ2-5; d_call: NA; clone_size: NA; cdr3_nt: TGTGCCAGTAGTTCGCCCCGAGGGGGGTTAGAGACCCAGTACTTC; cdr3_aa: CASSSPRGGLETQYF
v_call: TRBV6-6; j_call: TRBJ1-2; d_call: TRBD1; clone_size: NA; cdr3_nt: TGTGCCAGCAGTCCCGGGACAGAACACTACACCTTC; cdr3_aa: CASSPGTEHYTF
v_call: TRBV18; j_call: TRBJ2-1; d_call: TRBD2; clone_size: NA; cdr3_nt: TGTGCCAGCTCCCCTTGGACTAGCCTATCGTCCGATGAGCAGTTCTTC; cdr3_aa: CASSPWTSLSSDEQFF
v_call: TRBV4-3; j_call: TRBJ2-1; d_call: NA; clone_size: NA; cdr3_nt: TGCGCCAGCAGCCAATTCCCGGGAGCCTACAATGAGCAGTTCTTC; cdr3_aa: CASSQFPGAYNEQFF
v_call: TRBV28; j_call: TRBJ2-1; d_call: NA; clone_size: once; cdr3_nt: TGTGCCAGCAGTTTTTCGGGGTTCGCCTACAATGAGCAGTTCTTC; cdr3_aa: CASSFSGFAYNEQFF
v_call: TRBV27; j_call: TRBJ2-5; d_call: TRBD2; clone_size: NA; cdr3_nt: TGTGCCAGCAGTTTCGGACTAGGTAGACAAGAGACCCAGTACTTC; cdr3_aa: CASSFGLGRQETQYF
v_call: TRBV10-3; j_call: TRBJ1-2; d_call: TRBD1; clone_size: NA; cdr3_nt: TGTGCCAGTACAGGGGAAAGCATCTCAATTGGGGGTTATGGCTACACCTTC; cdr3_aa: CASTGESISIGGYGYTF
v_call: TRBV5-1; j_call: TRBJ1-1; d_call: TRBD1; clone_size: NA; cdr3_nt: TGCGCCAGCAGCGGGGGACAGGGGATAGCGAACACTGAAGCTTTCTTT; cdr3_aa: CASSGGQGIANTEAFF
v_call: TRBV7-2; j_call: TRBJ2-7; d_call: NA; clone_size: NA; cdr3_nt: TGTGCCAGCAGCTTGGACACTAGCTACGAGCAGTACTTC; cdr3_aa: CASSLDTSYEQYF
v_call: TRBV7-2; j_call: TRBJ2-7; d_call: NA; clone_size: NA; cdr3_nt: TGTGCCAGCAGCCGAGTAGCGACCTACGAGCAGTACTTC; cdr3_aa: CASSRVATYEQYF
v_call: TRBV28; j_call: TRBJ2-5; d_call: NA; clone_size: once; cdr3_nt: TGTGCCAGCAGCTCGGGGCTACGGGAGACCCAGTACTTC; cdr3_aa: CASSSGLRETQYF
v_call: TRBV5-6; j_call: TRBJ1-2; d_call: NA; clone_size: NA; cdr3_nt: TGTGCCAGCAGCTTTGCACAGGGAGGCTACACCTTC; cdr3_aa: CASSFAQGGYTF
v_call: TRBV21-1; j_call: TRBJ2-7; d_call: NA; clone_size: NA; cdr3_nt: TGTGCCAGCAGCAAAGGTCAAGCGGGAGGGAGGGCCGAGCAGTACTTC; cdr3_aa: CASSKGQAGGRAEQYF
v_call: TRBV4-1; j_call: TRBJ2-5; d_call: TRBD1; clone_size: NA; cdr3_nt: TGCGCCAGCAGCCAAGCGACAGGGGGACCAGAAGAGACCCAGTACTTC; cdr3_aa: CASSQATGGPEETQYF
v_call: TRBV28; j_call: TRBJ2-7; d_call: NA; clone_size: NA; cdr3_nt: TGTGCCAGCAGTCTCGTAACAGCGCCGAGCTCCTACGAGCAGTACTTC; cdr3_aa: CASSLVTAPSSYEQYF
v_call: TRBV28; j_call: TRBJ1-4; d_call: NA; clone_size: NA; cdr3_nt: TGTGCCAGCAGCCCCGTTCGGTCAACTAATGAAAAACTGTTTTTT; cdr3_aa: CASSPVRSTNEKLFF
v_call: TRBV11-2; j_call: TRBJ2-5; d_call: NA; clone_size: NA; cdr3_nt: TGTGCCAGCAGCCCAGCTTCAGGAGTTGAGACCCAGTACTTC; cdr3_aa: CASSPASGVETQYF
v_call: TRBV28; j_call: TRBJ1-4; d_call: NA; clone_size: once; cdr3_nt: TGTGCCAGCAGCCTCCTCCCGAAGGGGCTCCCGAATGAAAAACTGTTTTTT; cdr3_aa: CASSLLPKGLPNEKLFF
v_call: TRBV21-1; j_call: TRBJ2-7; d_call: NA; clone_size: NA; cdr3_nt: TGTGCCAGCAGCACCACTCTAAACAATCAGGGGACCTCCTACGAGCAGTACTTC; cdr3_aa: CASSTTLNNQGTSYEQYF
v_call: TRBV9; j_call: TRBJ1-3; d_call: NA; clone_size: NA; cdr3_nt: TGTGCCAGCAGCGGAAGCGGTGACACCATATATTTT; cdr3_aa: CASSGSGDTIYF
v_call: TRBV4-1; j_call: TRBJ1-2; d_call: NA; clone_size: NA; cdr3_nt: TGCGCCCCTGGAGGAGAGCTCATCTATGGCTACACCTTC; cdr3_aa: CAPGGELIYGYTF
v_call: TRBV11-1; j_call: TRBJ2-3; d_call: NA; clone_size: NA; cdr3_nt: TGTGCCAGCAGCATAGTTATGACAGATACGCAGTATTTT; cdr3_aa: CASSIVMTDTQYF
v_call: TRBV5-6; j_call: TRBJ1-4; d_call: TRBD1; clone_size: NA; cdr3_nt: TGTGCCAGCAGCCAGGGACAGGGCGGTGAAAAACTGTTTTTT; cdr3_aa: CASSQGQGGEKLFF
v_call: TRBV7-2; j_call: TRBJ1-1; d_call: NA; clone_size: NA; cdr3_nt: TGTGCCAGCAGAACCGGGGGTGGGCGCACTGAAGCTTTCTTT; cdr3_aa: CASRTGGGRTEAFF
v_call: TRBV18; j_call: TRBJ2-2; d_call: NA; clone_size: NA; cdr3_nt: TGTGCCAGCTCACCGGCTCGGCCCAACGCGAACACCGGGGAGCTGTTTTTT; cdr3_aa: CASSPARPNANTGELFF
v_call: TRBV28; j_call: TRBJ2-7; d_call: NA; clone_size: NA; cdr3_nt: TGTGCCAGCAGCCCGGGGTACTCCTACGAGCAGTACTTC; cdr3_aa: CASSPGYSYEQYF
v_call: TRBV9; j_call: TRBJ2-1; d_call: NA; clone_size: NA; cdr3_nt: TGTGCCAGCAGCGGGCGGAGCTCCTACAATGAGCAGTTCTTC; cdr3_aa: CASSGRSSYNEQFF
v_call: TRBV5-1; j_call: TRBJ1-1; d_call: NA; clone_size: NA; cdr3_nt: TGCGCCAGCAGCTACCTCGGGGGGCTCGACACTGAAGCTTTCTTT; cdr3_aa: CASSYLGGLDTEAFF
v_call: TRBV5-1; j_call: TRBJ2-7; d_call: NA; clone_size: NA; cdr3_nt: TGCGCCAGCAGCTTGGGCCTGGGAGGGGGCCGGGAGGAGCAGTACTTC; cdr3_aa: CASSLGLGGGREEQYF
v_call: TRBV7-2; j_call: TRBJ1-2; d_call: NA; clone_size: once; cdr3_nt: TGTGCCAGCAGCTTAGGGACTGAATATGGCTACACCTTC; cdr3_aa: CASSLGTEYGYTF
v_call: TRBV27; j_call: TRBJ2-7; d_call: NA; clone_size: NA; cdr3_nt: TGTGCCAGCACCCGAGGACCTAGCTTAACCTACGAGCAGTACTTC; cdr3_aa: CASTRGPSLTYEQYF
v_call: TRBV5-5; j_call: TRBJ1-1; d_call: NA; clone_size: NA; cdr3_nt: TGTGCCAGCAGCCCGAGGGTCGTGAGTGAAGCTTTCTTT; cdr3_aa: CASSPRVVSEAFF
v_call: TRBV1; j_call: TRBJ1-1; d_call: NA; clone_size: NA; cdr3_nt: TGCACCAGCAGCCATCAGGGTCCGGGTGAAGCTTTCTTT; cdr3_aa: CTSSHQGPGEAFF
v_call: TRBV21-1; j_call: TRBJ2-7; d_call: NA; clone_size: NA; cdr3_nt: TGTGCCAGCAGCACCTCCGACGACCTCTCCTACGAGCAGTACTTC; cdr3_aa: CASSTSDDLSYEQYF
v_call: TRBV6-6; j_call: TRBJ2-1; d_call: NA; clone_size: NA; cdr3_nt: TGTGCCAGCAGTTTCGGGCTTGTTGACTCCTACAATGAGCAGTTCTTC; cdr3_aa: CASSFGLVDSYNEQFF
v_call: TRBV5-1; j_call: TRBJ1-3; d_call: NA; clone_size: NA; cdr3_nt: TGCGCCAGCAGCACCACGACAGGCAGAAACACCATATATTTT; cdr3_aa: CASSTTTGRNTIYF
v_call: TRBV6-6; j_call: TRBJ2-5; d_call: TRBD2; clone_size: NA; cdr3_nt: TGTGCCAGCAGTTGGGGACTAGCGGGGCCCCAAGAGACCCAGTACTTC; cdr3_aa: CASSWGLAGPQETQYF